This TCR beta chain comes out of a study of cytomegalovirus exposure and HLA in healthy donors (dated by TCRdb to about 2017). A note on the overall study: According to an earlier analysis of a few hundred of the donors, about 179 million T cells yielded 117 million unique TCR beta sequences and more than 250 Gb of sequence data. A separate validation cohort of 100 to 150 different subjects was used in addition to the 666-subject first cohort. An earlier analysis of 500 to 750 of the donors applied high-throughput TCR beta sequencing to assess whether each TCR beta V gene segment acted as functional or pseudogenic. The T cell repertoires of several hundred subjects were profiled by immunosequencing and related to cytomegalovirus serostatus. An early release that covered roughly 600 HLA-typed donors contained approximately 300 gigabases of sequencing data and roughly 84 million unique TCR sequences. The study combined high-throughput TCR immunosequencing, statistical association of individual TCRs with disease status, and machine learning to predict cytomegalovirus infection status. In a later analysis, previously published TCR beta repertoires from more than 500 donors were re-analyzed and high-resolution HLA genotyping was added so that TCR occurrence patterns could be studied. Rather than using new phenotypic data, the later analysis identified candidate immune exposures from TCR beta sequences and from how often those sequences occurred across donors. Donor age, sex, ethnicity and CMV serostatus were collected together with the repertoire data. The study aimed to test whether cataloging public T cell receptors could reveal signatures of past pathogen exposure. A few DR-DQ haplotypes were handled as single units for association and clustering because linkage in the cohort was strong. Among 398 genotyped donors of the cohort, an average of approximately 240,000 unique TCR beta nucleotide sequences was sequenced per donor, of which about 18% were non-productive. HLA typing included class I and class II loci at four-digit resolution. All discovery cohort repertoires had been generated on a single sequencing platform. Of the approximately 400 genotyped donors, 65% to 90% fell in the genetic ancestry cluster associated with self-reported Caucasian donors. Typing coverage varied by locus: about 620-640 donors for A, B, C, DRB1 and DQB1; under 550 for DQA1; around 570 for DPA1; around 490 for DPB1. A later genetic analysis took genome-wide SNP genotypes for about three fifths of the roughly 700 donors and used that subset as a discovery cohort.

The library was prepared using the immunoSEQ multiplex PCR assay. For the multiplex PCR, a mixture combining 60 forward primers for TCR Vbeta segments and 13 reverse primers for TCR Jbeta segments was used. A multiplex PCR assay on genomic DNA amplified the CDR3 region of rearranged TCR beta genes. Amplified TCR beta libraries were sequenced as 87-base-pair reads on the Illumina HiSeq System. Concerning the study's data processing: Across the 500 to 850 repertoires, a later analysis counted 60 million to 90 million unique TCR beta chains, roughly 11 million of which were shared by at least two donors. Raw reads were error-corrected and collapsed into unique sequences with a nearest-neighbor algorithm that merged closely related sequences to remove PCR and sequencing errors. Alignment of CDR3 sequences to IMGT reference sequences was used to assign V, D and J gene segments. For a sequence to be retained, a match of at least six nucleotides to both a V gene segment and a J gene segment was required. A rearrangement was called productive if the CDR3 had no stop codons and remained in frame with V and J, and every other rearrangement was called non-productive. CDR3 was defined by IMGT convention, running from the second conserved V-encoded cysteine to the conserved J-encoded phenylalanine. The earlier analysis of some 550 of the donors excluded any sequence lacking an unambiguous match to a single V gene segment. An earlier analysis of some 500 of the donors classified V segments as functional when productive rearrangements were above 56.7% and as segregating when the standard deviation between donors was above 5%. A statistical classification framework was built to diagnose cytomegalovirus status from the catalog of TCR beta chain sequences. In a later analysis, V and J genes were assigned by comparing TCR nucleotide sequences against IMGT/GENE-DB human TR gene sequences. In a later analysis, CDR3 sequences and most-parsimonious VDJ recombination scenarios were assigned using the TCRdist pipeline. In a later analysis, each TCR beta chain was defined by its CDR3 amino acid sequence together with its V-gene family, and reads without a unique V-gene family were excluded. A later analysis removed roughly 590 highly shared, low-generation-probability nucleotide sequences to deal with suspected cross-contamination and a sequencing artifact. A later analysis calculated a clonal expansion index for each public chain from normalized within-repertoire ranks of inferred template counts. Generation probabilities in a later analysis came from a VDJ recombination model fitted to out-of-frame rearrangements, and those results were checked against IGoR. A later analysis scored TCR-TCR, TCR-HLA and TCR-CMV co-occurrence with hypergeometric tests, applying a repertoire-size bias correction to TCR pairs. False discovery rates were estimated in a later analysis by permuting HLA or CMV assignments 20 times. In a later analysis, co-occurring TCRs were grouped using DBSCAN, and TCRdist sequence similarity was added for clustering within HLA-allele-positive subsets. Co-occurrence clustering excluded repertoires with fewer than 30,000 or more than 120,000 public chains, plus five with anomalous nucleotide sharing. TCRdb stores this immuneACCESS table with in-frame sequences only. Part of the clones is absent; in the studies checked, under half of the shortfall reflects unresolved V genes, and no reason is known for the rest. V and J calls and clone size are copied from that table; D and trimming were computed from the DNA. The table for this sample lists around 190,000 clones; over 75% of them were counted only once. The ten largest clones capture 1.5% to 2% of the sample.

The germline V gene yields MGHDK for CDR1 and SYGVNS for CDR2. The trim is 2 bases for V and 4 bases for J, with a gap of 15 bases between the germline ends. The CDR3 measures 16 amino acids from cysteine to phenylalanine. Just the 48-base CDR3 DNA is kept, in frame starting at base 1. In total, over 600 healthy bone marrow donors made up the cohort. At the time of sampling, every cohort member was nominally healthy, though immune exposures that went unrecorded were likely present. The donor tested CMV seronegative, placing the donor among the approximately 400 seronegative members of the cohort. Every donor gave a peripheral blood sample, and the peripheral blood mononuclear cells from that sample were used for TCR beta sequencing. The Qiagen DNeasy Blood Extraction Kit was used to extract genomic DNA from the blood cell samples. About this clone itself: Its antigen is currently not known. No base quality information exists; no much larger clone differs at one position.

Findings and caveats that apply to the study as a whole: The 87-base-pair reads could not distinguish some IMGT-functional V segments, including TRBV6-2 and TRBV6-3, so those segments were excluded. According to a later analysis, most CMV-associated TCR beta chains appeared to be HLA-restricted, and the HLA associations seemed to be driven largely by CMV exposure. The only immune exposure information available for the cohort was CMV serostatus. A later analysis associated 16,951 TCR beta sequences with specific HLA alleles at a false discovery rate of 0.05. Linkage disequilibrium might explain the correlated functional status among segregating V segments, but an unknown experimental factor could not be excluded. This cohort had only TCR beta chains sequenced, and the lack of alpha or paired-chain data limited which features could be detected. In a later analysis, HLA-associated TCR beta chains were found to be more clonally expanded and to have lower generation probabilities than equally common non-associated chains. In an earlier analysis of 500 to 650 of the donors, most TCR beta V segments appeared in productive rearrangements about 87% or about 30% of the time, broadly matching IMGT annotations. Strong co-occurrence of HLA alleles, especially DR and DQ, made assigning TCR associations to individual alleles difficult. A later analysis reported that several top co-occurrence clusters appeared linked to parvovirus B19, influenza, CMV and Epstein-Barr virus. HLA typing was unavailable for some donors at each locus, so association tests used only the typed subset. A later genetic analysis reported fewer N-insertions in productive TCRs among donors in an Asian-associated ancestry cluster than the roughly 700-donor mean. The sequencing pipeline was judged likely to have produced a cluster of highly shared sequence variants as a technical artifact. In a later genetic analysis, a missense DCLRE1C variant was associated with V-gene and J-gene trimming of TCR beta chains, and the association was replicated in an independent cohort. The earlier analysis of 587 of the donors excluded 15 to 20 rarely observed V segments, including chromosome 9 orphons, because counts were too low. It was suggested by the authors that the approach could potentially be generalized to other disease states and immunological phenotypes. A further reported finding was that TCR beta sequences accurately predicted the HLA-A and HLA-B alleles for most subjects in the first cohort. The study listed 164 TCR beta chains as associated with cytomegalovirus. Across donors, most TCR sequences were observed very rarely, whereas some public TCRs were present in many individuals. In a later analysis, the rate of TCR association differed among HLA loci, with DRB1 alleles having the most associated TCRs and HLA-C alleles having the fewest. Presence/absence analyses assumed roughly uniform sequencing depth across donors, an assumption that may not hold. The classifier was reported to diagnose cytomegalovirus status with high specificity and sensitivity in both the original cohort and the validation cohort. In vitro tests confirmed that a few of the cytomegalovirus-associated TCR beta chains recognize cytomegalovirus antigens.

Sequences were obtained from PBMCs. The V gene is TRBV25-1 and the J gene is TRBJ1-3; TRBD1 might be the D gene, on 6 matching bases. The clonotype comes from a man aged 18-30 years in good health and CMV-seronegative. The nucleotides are TGTGCCAGCAGTGAAGTCGAGAACAGGGACGGAAACACCATATATTTT. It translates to CASSEVENRDGNTIYF.